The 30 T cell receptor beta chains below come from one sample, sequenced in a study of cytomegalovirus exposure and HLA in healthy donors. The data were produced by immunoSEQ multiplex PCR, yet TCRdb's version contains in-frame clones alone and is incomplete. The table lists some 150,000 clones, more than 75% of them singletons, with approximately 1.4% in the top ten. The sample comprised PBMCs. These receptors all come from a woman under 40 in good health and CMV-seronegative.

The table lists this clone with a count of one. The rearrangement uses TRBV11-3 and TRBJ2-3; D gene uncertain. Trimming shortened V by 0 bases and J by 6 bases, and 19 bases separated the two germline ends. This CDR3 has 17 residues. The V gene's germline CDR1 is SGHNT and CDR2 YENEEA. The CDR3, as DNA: TGTGCCAGCAGCTTAGAGGTGAGGCGGCTAGTTGGTGATACGCAGTATTTT. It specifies CASSLEVRRLVGDTQYF.

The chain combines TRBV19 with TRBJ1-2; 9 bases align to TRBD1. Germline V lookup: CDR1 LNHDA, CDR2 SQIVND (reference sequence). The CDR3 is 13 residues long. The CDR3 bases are TGTGGGACCCGGGACAGGGAAAACTATGGCTACACCTTC. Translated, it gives CGTRDRENYGYTF. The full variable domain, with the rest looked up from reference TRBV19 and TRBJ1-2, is DGGITQSPKYLFRKEGQNVTLSCEQNLNHDAMYWYRQDPGQGLRLIYYSQIVNDFQKGDIAEGYSVSREKKESFPLTVTSAQKNPTAFYLCGTRDRENYGYTFGSGTRLTVV.

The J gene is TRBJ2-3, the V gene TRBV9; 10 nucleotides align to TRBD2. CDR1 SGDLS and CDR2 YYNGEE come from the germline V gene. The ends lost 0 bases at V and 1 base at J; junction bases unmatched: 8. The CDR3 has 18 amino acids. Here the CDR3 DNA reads TGTGCCAGCAGCGTAGAAGCGGGGGGGCCTTTCGGCACAGATACGCAGTATTTT. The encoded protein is CASSVEAGGPFGTDTQYF.

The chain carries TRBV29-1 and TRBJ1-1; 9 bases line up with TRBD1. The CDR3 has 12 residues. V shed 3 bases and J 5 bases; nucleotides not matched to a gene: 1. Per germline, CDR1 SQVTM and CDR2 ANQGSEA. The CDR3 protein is CSVETGGTEAFF. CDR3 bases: TGCAGCGTTGAGACAGGGGGTACTGAAGCTTTCTTT.

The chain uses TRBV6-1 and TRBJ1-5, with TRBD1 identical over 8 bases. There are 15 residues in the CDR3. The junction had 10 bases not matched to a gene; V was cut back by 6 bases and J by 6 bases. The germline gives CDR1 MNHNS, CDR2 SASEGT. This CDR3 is CASSAGQGGGQPQHF. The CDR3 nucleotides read TGTGCCAGCAGCGCCGGACAGGGTGGGGGTCAGCCCCAGCATTTT.

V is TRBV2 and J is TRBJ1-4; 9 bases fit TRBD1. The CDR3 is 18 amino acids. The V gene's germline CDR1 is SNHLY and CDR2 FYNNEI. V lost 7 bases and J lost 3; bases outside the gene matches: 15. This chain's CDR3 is CASMPALWDRESNEKLFF. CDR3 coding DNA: TGTGCCAGCATGCCGGCGTTATGGGACAGGGAGTCTAATGAAAAACTGTTTTTT.

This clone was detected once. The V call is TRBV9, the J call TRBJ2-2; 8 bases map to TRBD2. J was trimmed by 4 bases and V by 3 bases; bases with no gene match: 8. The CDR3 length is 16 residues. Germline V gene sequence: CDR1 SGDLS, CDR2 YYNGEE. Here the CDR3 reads CASSAEGLGVTGELFF. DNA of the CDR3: TGTGCCAGCAGCGCGGAGGGACTAGGGGTCACCGGGGAGCTGTTTTTT.

The CDR3 reads CASSVGTGGQETQYF. CDR3 in DNA: TGTGCCAGCAGTGTAGGGACAGGGGGCCAAGAGACCCAGTACTTC. This chain uses TRBV6-1 with TRBJ2-5, with 11 bases fitting TRBD1. Germline-derived CDR1 and CDR2 are MNHNS and SASEGT. V lost 4 bases and J lost 1; bases outside the gene matches: 2. The length of the CDR3 is 15 residues.

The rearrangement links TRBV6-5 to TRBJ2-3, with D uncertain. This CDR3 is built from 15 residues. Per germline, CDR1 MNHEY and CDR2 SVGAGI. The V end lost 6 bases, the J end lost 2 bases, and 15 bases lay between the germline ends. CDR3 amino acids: CASSPLSIATDTQYF. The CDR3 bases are TGTGCCAGCAGCCCACTTAGCATCGCCACAGATACGCAGTATTTT.

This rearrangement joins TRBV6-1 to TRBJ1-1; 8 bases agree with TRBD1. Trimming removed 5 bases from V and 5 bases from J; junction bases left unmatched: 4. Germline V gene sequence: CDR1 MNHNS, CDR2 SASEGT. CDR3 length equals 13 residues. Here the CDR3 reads CASSRDRKTEAFF. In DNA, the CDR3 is TGTGCCAGCAGTAGGGACAGGAAAACTGAAGCTTTCTTT.

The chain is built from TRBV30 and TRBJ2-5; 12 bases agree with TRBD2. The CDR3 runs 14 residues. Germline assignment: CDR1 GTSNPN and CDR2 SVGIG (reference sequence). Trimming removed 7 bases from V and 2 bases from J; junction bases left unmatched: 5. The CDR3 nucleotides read TGTGCCTCTACGACTAGCGGGGGACAAGAGACCCAGTACTTC. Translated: CASTTSGGQETQYF.

The CDR3 sequence is CAWSPGGADTQYF. The CDR3 nucleotides read TGTGCCTGGAGTCCGGGGGGAGCAGATACGCAGTATTTT. The chain couples TRBV30 to TRBJ2-3; 7 bases align to TRBD2. V was pared by 2 bases and J by 4 bases, with 3 bases of the junction left unmatched. CDR3 length: 13 residues. Per germline, CDR1 GTSNPN and CDR2 SVGIG (reference sequence).

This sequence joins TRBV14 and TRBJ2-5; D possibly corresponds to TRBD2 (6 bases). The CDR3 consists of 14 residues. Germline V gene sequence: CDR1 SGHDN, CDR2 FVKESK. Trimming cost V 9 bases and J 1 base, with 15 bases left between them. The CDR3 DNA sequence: TGTGCCAGACCTCCTCTAGCGTTCCAAGAGACCCAGTACTTC. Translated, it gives CARPPLAFQETQYF.

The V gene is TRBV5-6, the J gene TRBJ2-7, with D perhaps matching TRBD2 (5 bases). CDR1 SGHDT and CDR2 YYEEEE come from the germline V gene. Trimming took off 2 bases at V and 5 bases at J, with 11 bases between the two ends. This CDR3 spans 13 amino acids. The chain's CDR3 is CASSLREEDEQYF. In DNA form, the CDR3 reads TGTGCCAGCAGCTTACGGGAAGAAGACGAGCAGTACTTC.

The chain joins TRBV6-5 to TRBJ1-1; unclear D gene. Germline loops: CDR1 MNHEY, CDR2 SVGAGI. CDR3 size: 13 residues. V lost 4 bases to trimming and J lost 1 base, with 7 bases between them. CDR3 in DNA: TGTGCCAGCAGTTCTCGGGGGAACACTGAAGCTTTCTTT. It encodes CASSSRGNTEAFF.

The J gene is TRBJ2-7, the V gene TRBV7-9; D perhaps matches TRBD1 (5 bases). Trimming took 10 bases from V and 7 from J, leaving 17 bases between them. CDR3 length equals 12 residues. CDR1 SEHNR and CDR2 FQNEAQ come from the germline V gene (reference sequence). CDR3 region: CATQGKRGEQYF. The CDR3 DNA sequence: TGTGCCACCCAGGGTAAGCGCGGAGAGCAGTACTTC.

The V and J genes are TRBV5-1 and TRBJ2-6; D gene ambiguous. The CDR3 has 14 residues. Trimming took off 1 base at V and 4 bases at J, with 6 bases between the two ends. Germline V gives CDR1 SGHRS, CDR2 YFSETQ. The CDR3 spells CASSLSSGANVLTF. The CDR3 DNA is TGCGCCAGCAGCTTGTCATCCGGGGCCAACGTCCTGACTTTC. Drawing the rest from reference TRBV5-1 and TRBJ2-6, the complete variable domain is KAGVTQTPRYLIKTRGQQVTLSCSPISGHRSVSWYQQTPGQGLQFLFEYFSETQRNKGNFPGRFSGRQFSNSRSEMNVSTLELGDSALYLCASSLSSGANVLTFGAGSRLTVL.

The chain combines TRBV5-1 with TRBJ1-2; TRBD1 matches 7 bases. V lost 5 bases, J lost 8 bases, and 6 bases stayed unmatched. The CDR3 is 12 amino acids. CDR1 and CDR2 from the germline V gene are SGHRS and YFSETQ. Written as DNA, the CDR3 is TGCGCCAGCAGGGAGGGGGCTGGAGGCTACACCTTC. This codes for CASREGAGGYTF.

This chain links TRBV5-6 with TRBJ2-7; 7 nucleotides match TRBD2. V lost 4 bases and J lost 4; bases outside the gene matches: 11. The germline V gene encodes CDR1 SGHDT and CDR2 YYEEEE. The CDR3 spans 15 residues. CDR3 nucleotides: TGTGCCAGCAGCCTGATGTGGGGGGGTGTTTACGAGCAGTACTTC. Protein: CASSLMWGGVYEQYF.

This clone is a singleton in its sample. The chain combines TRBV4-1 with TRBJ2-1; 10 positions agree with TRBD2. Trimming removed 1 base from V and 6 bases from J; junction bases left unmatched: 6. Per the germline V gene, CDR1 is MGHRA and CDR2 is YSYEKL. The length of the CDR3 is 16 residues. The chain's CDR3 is CASSQVTSGESNEQFF. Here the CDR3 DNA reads TGCGCCAGCAGCCAAGTAACTAGCGGGGAGTCCAATGAGCAGTTCTTC.

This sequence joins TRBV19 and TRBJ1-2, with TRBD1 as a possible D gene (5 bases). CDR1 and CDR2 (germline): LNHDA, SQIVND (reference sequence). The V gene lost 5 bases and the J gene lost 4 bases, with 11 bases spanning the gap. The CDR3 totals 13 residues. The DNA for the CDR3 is TGTGCCAGTAGTTCGACAGCTAGCTATGGCTACACCTTC. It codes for CASSSTASYGYTF.

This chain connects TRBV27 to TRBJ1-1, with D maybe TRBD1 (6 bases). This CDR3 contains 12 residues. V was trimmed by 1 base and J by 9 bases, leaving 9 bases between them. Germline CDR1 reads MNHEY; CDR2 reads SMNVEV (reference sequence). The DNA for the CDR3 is TGTGCCAGCAGTTTATGGGGGGGGCAAGCTTTCTTT. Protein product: CASSLWGGQAFF.

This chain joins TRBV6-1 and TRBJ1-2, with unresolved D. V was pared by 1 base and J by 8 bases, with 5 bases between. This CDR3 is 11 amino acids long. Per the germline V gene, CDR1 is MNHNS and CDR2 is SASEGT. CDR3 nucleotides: TGTGCCAGCAGTGAAGGAGGAGGCTACACCTTC. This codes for CASSEGGGYTF.

CDR3 loop: CASSSYLTGGNGYTF. The CDR3 DNA reads TGTGCCAGCAGCTCCTACTTGACAGGGGGCAATGGCTACACCTTC. The chain links TRBV7-9 to TRBJ1-2; 10 bases are shared with TRBD1. J gave up 6 bases and V 4 bases, and 8 bases lay outside the gene matches. Germline CDR1 SEHNR, CDR2 FQNEAQ (reference sequence). The CDR3 has 15 amino acids. Together with reference TRBV7-9 and TRBJ1-2, the CDR3 gives the full variable domain: DTGVSQNPRHKITKRGQNVTFRCDPISEHNRLYWYRQTLGQGPEFLTYFQNEAQLEKSRLLSDRFSAERPKGSFSTLEIQRTEQGDSAMYLCASSSYLTGGNGYTFGSGTRLTVV.

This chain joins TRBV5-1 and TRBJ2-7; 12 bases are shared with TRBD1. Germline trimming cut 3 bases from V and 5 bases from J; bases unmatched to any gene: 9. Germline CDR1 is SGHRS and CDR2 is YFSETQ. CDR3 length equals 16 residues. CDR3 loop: CASSSSPGQGAHEQYF. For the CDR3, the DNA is TGCGCCAGCAGCTCCTCACCGGGACAGGGGGCCCACGAGCAGTACTTC. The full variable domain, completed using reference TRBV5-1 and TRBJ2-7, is KAGVTQTPRYLIKTRGQQVTLSCSPISGHRSVSWYQQTPGQGLQFLFEYFSETQRNKGNFPGRFSGRQFSNSRSEMNVSTLELGDSALYLCASSSSPGQGAHEQYFGPGTRLTVT.

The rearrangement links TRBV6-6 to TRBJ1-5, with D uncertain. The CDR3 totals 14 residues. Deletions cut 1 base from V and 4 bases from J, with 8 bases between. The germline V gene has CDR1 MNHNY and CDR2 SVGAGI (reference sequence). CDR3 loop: CASSYYVRNQPQHF. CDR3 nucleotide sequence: TGTGCCAGCAGTTACTACGTCCGGAATCAGCCCCAGCATTTT.

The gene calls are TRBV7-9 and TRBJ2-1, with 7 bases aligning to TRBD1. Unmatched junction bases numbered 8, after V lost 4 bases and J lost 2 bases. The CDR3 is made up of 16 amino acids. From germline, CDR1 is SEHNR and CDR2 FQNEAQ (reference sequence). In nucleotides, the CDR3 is TGTGCCAGCAGCTCAACACGGACAGGTACCTACAATGAGCAGTTCTTC. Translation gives CASSSTRTGTYNEQFF.

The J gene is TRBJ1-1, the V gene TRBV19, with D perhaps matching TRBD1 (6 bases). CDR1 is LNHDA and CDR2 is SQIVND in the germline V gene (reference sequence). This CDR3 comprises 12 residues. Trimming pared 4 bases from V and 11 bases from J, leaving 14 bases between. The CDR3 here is CASSTPDSLAFF. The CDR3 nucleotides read TGTGCCAGTAGTACCCCGGACAGCCTGGCTTTCTTT.

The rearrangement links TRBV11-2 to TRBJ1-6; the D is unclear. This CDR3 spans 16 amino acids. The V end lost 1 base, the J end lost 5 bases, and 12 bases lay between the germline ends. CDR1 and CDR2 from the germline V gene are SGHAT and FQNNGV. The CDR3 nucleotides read TGTGCCAGCAGCTTAGCGGGTCTCCGTGATAATTCACCCCTCCACTTT. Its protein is CASSLAGLRDNSPLHF.

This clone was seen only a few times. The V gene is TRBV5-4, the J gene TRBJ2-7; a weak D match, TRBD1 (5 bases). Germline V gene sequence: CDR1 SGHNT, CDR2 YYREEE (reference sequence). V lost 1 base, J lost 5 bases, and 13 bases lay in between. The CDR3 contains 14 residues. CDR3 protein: CASSLLQGGHEQYF. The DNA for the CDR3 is TGTGCCAGCAGCTTGCTGCAGGGTGGCCACGAGCAGTACTTC.